One and the same sample provided the 6 T cell receptor beta chains below, sequenced in a study of CD8 T cells in Susac syndrome. The RNA, about 0.5 to 1 ug, was put through reverse transcription using random hexamers. MiXCR, applied by TCRdb to the immunoSEQ multiplex PCR reads, yields one record per CDR3 protein. The repertoire has about 100,000 distinct CDR3 sequences, approximately 95% of them found once; the top ten carry 0.3%. Input material: CD8+ T cells from PBMCs. These receptor sequences come from a human donor with Susac syndrome.

The V and J genes are TRBV19 and TRBJ1-6; D unresolved. The CDR3 runs 11 residues. Between the trimmed V and J ends, which lost 4 bases and 12 bases, there was a span of 7 bases. Germline V gene lookup returns CDR1 LNHDA and CDR2 SQIVND (reference sequence). The CDR3 sequence is CASSTSGPLHF. In DNA, the CDR3 is TGTGCCAGTAGTACCTCTGGACCCCTCCACTTT. Full variable domain (rest looked up from reference TRBV19 and TRBJ1-6): DGGITQSPKYLFRKEGQNVTLSCEQNLNHDAMYWYRQDPGQGLRLIYYSQIVNDFQKGDIAEGYSVSREKKESFPLTVTSAQKNPTAFYLCASSTSGPLHFGNGTRLTVT.

The chain is built from TRBV2 and TRBJ1-5; 8 bases agree with TRBD1. The V gene end was trimmed by 8 bases and the J gene end by 2 bases; junction bases not matched to a gene: 5. The CDR3 is 14 residues long. Per the germline V gene, CDR1 is SNHLY and CDR2 is FYNNEI. The CDR3 DNA follows: TGTGCCAGCCAAGGACAGGGAGGCAATCAGCCCCAGCATTTT. Protein product: CASQGQGGNQPQHF.

The chain is built from TRBV4-1 and TRBJ1-5; maybe TRBD1 (5 bases). The V and J ends lost 1 base and 6 bases respectively, with 13 bases between them. CDR3 length equals 15 residues. CDR1 MGHRA and CDR2 YSYEKL come from the germline V gene. DNA for the CDR3: TGCGCCAGCAGCCAAGCTCAGGGTGTGGGTCAGCCCCAGCATTTT. Translation gives CASSQAQGVGQPQHF.

This sequence joins TRBV19 and TRBJ2-1, with 9 positions matching TRBD2. After removal of 4 bases from V and 6 bases from J, the junction contained 4 bases not matched to a gene. Germline V gene lookup returns CDR1 LNHDA and CDR2 SQIVND (reference sequence). The length of the CDR3 is 14 residues. Here the CDR3 reads CASSTRTSVNEQFF. The CDR3 DNA reads TGTGCCAGTAGTACCCGGACTAGCGTCAATGAGCAGTTCTTC.

In its sample, this clonotype was seen once. CDR3 nucleotides: TGTGCCAGCAGCCAAGCTGTGGGTGAGGGGTATGGCTACACCTTC. It encodes CASSQAVGEGYGYTF. This chain connects TRBV4-2 to TRBJ1-2; D may be TRBD1 (5 bases). The V gene lost 1 base and the J gene lost 5 bases, with 14 bases spanning the gap. In germline, CDR1 is LGHNA, CDR2 YNFKEQ. This CDR3 has 15 residues.

The chain couples TRBV12-3 or TRBV12-4 to TRBJ1-1; TRBD1 is a possible D gene (6 bases). CDR3 length: 15 amino acids. V lost 8 bases to trimming and J lost 6 bases, with 22 bases between them. The CDR3 DNA reads TGTGCCAGCCAAAGTGGGGCCCAGGGGAGGGCTGAAGCTTTCTTT. Encoded protein: CASQSGAQGRAEAFF.